This T cell receptor beta chain emerged from a study of T cell responses to AZD1222 COVID-19 vaccine. The table came from immunoSEQ multiplex PCR; TCRdb's copy has only in-frame clones and leaves some out. In the table there are 150,000 to 200,000 clones, around 90% of which are singletons. V lost 3 bases to trimming and J lost 3 bases, with 11 bases between them. Germline CDR1 and CDR2: LNHNV and YYDKDF (reference sequence). CDR3 size: 15 residues. The sequencing used peripheral blood, collected 28 days after the second AZD1222 dose. This TCR was sampled from an adult who received the AZD1222 COVID-19 vaccine. The chain combines TRBV15 with TRBJ1-4, with D uncertain. In DNA, the CDR3 is TGTGCCACCAGCAGCGGGTCCGGGGCTAATGAAAAACTGTTTTTT. Protein: CATSSGSGANEKLFF.